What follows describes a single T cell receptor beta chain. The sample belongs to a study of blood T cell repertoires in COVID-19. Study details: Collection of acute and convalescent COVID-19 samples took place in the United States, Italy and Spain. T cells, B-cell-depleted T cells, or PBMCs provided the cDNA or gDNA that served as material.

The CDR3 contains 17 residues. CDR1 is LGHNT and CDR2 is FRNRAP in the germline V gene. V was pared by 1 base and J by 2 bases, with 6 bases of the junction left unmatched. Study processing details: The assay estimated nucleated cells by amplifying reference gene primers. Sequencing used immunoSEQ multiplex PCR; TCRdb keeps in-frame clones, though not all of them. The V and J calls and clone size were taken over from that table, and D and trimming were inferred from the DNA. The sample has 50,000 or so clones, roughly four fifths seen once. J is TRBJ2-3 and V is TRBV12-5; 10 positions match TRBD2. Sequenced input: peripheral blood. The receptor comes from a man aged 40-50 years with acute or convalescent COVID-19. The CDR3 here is CASGLGSLAGLTDTQYF. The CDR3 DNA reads TGTGCTAGTGGTTTGGGATCACTAGCGGGGCTCACAGATACGCAGTATTTT.